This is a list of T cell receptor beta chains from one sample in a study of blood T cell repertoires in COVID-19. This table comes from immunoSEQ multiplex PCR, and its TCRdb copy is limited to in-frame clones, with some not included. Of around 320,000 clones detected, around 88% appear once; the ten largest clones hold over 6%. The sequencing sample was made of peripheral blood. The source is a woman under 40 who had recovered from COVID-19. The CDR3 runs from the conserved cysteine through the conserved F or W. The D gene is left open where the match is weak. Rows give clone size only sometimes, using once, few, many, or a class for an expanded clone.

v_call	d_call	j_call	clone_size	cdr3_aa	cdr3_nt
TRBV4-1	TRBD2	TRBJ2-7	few	CASSPLAGGAGEQYF	TGCGCCAGCAGCCCCCTAGCGGGGGGGGCCGGCGAGCAGTACTTC
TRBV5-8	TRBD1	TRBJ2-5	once	CASSRKTGGGETQYF	TGTGCCAGCAGCAGAAAAACAGGGGGCGGAGAGACCCAGTACTTC
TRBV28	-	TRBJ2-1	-	CASRTYNEQFF	TGTGCCAGCAGGACTTACAATGAGCAGTTCTTC
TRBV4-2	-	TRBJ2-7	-	CASSPAGQLAYEQYF	TGTGCCAGCAGCCCGGCCGGACAGTTGGCGTACGAGCAGTACTTC
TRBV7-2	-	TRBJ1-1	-	CASSLMGHREAFF	TGTGCCAGCAGCTTAATGGGACACCGTGAAGCTTTCTTT
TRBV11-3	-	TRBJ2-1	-	CASSDNSYNEQFF	TGTGCCAGCAGCGACAACTCCTACAATGAGCAGTTCTTC
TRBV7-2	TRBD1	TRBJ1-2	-	CASSQPGQGYGYTF	TGTGCCAGCAGTCAACCGGGACAGGGATATGGCTACACCTTC
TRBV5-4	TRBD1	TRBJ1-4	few	CASKTGTGSEKLFF	TGTGCCAGCAAGACCGGGACAGGGTCTGAAAAACTGTTTTTT
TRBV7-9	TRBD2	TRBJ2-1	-	CASSKLAGGHHEQFF	TGTGCCAGCAGTAAACTAGCGGGGGGGCATCATGAGCAGTTCTTC
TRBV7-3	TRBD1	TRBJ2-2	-	CASSLGTGSTGELFF	TGTGCCAGCAGCTTGGGGACAGGGAGCACCGGGGAGCTGTTTTTT
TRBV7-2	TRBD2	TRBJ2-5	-	CASSLDADNWRGGKETQYF	TGTGCCAGCAGCTTAGATGCAGATAATTGGCGGGGGGGCAAAGAGACCCAGTACTTC
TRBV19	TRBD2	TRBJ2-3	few	CASSTRDSMAKRDYTDTQYF	TGTGCCAGTAGTACCCGGGACTCGATGGCGAAGAGGGACTACACAGATACGCAGTATTTT
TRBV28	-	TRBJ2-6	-	CASSVLRSGANVLTF	TGTGCCAGCAGTGTGCTGCGATCTGGGGCCAACGTCCTGACTTTC
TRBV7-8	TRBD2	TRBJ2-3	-	CASSPGLVLDTQYF	TGTGCCAGCAGCCCGGGACTAGTGTTAGATACGCAGTATTTT
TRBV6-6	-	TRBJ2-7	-	CASTSPSEVSYEQYF	TGTGCCAGCACTAGCCCTTCGGAGGTATCCTACGAGCAGTACTTC
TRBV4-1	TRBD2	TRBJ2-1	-	CASSQDPAQRGIYNEQFF	TGCGCCAGCAGCCAAGATCCCGCCCAGCGGGGCATTTACAATGAGCAGTTCTTC
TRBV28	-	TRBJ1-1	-	CASTLGGFLAEAFF	TGTGCCAGCACCCTAGGGGGTTTTCTAGCTGAAGCTTTCTTT
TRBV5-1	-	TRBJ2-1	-	CASSFFRAVDEQFF	TGCGCCAGCAGCTTTTTCAGGGCTGTGGATGAGCAGTTCTTC
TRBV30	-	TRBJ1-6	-	CAWNVGGGSPLHF	TGTGCCTGGAATGTAGGGGGTGGTTCACCCCTCCACTTT
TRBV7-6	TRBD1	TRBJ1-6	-	CASSEGTGPNSPLHF	TGTGCCAGCAGCGAGGGGACAGGGCCTAATTCACCCCTCCACTTT
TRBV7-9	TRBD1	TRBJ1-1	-	CASSLGAGGTEAFF	TGTGCCAGCAGCTTAGGGGCAGGGGGCACTGAAGCTTTCTTT
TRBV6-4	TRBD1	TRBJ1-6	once	CASSPQTGTGYSALHF	TGTGCCAGCAGTCCACAAACCGGGACAGGGTATTCGGCCCTCCACTTT
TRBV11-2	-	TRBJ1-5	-	CASSLQNPSNQPQHF	TGTGCCAGCAGCTTACAGAACCCCAGCAATCAGCCCCAGCATTTT
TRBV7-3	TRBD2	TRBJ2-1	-	CASSPQTSGGRGEQFF	TGTGCCAGCAGCCCCCAAACTAGCGGGGGCCGGGGTGAGCAGTTCTTC
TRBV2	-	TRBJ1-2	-	CASSQQGGYGYTF	TGTGCCAGCAGCCAACAGGGTGGCTATGGCTACACCTTC
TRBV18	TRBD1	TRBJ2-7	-	CASSPGQGQTYEQYF	TGTGCCAGCTCCCCGGGACAGGGTCAAACCTACGAGCAGTACTTC
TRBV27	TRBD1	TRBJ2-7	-	CASSLWDSGSVEQYF	TGTGCCAGCAGTTTATGGGACAGTGGGAGTGTCGAGCAGTACTTC
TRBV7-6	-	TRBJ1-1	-	CASSLSGVFGDMNTEAFF	TGTGCCAGCAGCTTAAGTGGGGTTTTTGGGGACATGAACACTGAAGCTTTCTTT
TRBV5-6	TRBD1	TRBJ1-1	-	CASSLVGTGVSEAFF	TGTGCCAGCAGCTTGGTCGGGACAGGGGTTAGTGAAGCTTTCTTT
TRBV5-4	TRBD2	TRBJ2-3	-	CASSSLAGATDTQYF	TGTGCCAGCAGTTCACTAGCGGGGGCTACAGATACGCAGTATTTT
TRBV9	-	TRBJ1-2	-	CASSPQGNNYGYTF	TGTGCCAGCAGCCCTCAGGGCAATAACTATGGCTACACCTTC
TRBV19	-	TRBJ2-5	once	CASSISWRGETQYF	TGTGCCAGTAGTATAAGTTGGAGGGGAGAGACCCAGTACTTC
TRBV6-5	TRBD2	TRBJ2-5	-	CASRGGLGPEETQYF	TGTGCCAGCAGGGGAGGGTTGGGGCCAGAAGAGACCCAGTACTTC
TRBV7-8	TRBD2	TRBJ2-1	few	CASSGLAQNEQFF	TGTGCCAGCAGCGGACTAGCTCAGAATGAGCAGTTCTTC
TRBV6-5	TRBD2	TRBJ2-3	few	CASSYGRGASDTQYF	TGTGCCAGCAGTTACGGGCGGGGGGCCTCAGATACGCAGTATTTT
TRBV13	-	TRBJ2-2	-	CASSPQGTGELFF	TGTGCCAGCAGCCCTCAGGGGACCGGGGAGCTGTTTTTT
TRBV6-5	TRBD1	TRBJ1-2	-	CASRDRNYGYTF	TGTGCCAGCCGGGACAGAAACTATGGCTACACCTTC
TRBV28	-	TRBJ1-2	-	CASTGNKDGYTF	TGTGCCAGCACAGGGAATAAGGATGGCTACACCTTC
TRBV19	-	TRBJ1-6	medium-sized	CASSGNSPLHF	TGTGCCAGTAGTGGCAATTCACCCCTCCACTTT